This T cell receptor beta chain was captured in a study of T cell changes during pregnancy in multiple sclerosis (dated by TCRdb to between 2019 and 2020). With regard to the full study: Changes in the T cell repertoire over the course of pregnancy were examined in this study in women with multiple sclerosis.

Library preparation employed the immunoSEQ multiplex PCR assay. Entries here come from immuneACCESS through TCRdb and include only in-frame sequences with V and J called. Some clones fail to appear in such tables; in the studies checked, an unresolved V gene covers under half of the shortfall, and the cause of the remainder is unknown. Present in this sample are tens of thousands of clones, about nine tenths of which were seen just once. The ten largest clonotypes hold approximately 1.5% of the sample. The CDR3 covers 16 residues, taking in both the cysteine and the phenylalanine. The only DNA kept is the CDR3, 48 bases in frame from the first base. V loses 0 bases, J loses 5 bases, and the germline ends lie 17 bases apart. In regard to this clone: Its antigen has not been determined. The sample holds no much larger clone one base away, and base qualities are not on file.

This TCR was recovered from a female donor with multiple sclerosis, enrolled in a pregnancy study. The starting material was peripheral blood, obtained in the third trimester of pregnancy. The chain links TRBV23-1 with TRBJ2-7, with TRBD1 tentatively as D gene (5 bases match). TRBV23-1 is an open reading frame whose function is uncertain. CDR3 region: CASSQSIRSAGHEQYF. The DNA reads TGCGCCAGCAGTCAATCCATCCGCTCGGCAGGGCACGAGCAGTACTTC.